The 14 T cell receptor beta chains given below trace back to one sample, sequenced in a study of metastatic and nonmetastatic thyroid tumors. TCRdb re-analyzed the PCR reads using MiXCR. The repertoire holds 30,000 to 35,000 clones, with under 40% as singletons. Every patient was untreated before thyroid surgery. Sequencing was done on a sample of tumor tissue. These receptors were collected from a female donor with papillary thyroid cancer or a benign thyroid nodule (not recorded which). Some clones in this sample may be carry-over from other donors' samples.

This clone appeared a few times. The chain employs TRBV12-5 and TRBJ2-2, with D maybe TRBD1 (5 bases). This CDR3 comprises 13 residues. V was pared by 2 bases and J by 7 bases, with 8 bases between. Per germline, CDR1 LGHNT and CDR2 FRNRAP. The CDR3 DNA sequence: TGTGCTAGTGGTTTGCAGGGTGGCGGGGAGCTGTTTTTT. This sequence encodes CASGLQGGGELFF.

The rearrangement links TRBV7-8 to TRBJ2-3; D is ambiguous. V dropped 6 bases and J dropped 2 bases, with 3 bases sitting between them. Germline V lookup: CDR1 SGHVS, CDR2 FQNEAQ. The CDR3 contains 11 residues. The CDR3 bases are TGTGCCAGCAGGTACACAGATACGCAGTATTTT. Encoded protein: CASRYTDTQYF.

The table lists this clone with a few counts. The chain employs TRBV19 and TRBJ1-5; D not certain. Trimming took 6 bases from V and 0 from J, leaving 6 bases between them. This CDR3 has 13 residues. Germline values: CDR1 LNHDA, CDR2 SQIVND (reference sequence). In DNA, the CDR3 is TGTGCCAGTAGGACGGATAGCAATCAGCCCCAGCATTTT. Translated, it gives CASRTDSNQPQHF.

This clone was recorded many times. The chain uses TRBV19 and TRBJ2-5; maybe TRBD1 (5 bases). The CDR3 is made up of 13 amino acids. Germline assignment: CDR1 LNHDA and CDR2 SQIVND (reference sequence). Trimming pared 1 base from V and 3 bases from J, leaving 6 bases between. The CDR3 loop reads CASSIVREETQYF. The CDR3 region has the DNA TGTGCCAGTAGTATAGTCAGGGAAGAGACCCAGTACTTC.

The V gene is TRBV5-1, the J gene TRBJ2-7; D tentatively reads TRBD1 or TRBD2 (6 bases each). The CDR3 loop spans 12 amino acids. CDR1 is SGHRS and CDR2 is YFSETQ in the germline V gene. Between the trimmed V and J ends, which lost 1 base and 7 bases, there was a span of 9 bases. The CDR3 DNA is TGCGCCAGCAGCTTGACAGGGAGGGAGCAGTACTTC. Residues: CASSLTGREQYF.

The chain couples TRBV6-5 to TRBJ2-7, with 9 bases fitting TRBD1. V shed 4 bases and J 4 bases; nucleotides not matched to a gene: 5. This CDR3 region has 14 residues. Germline V lookup: CDR1 MNHEY, CDR2 SVGAGI. In DNA, the CDR3 is TGTGCCAGCAGTTCCGGGACAGGGAAGTACGAGCAGTACTTC. Encoded protein: CASSSGTGKYEQYF.

This chain uses TRBV5-1 with TRBJ2-7, with D perhaps assigned TRBD1 or TRBD2 (9 bases each). This CDR3 is 17 amino acids long. The V gene lost 0 bases and the J gene lost 7 bases, with 23 bases spanning the gap. The germline V gene encodes CDR1 SGHRS and CDR2 YFSETQ. This CDR3 reads CASSLESSGTGLLEQYF. For the CDR3, the DNA is TGCGCCAGCAGCTTGGAATCTAGCGGGACAGGGCTTTTAGAGCAGTACTTC.

In its sample, this clone was seen a few times. This chain links TRBV6-4 with TRBJ1-1; no reliable D call. CDR1 is MRHNA and CDR2 is SNTAGT in the germline V gene. The CDR3 contains 13 residues. V lost 5 bases and J lost 0, with 7 bases in between. The CDR3 DNA sequence: TGTGCCAGCAGTTTACAGCTGAACACTGAAGCTTTCTTT. The encoded protein is CASSLQLNTEAFF.

The chain couples TRBV10-1 to TRBJ2-7; D may be TRBD2 (7 bases). Trimming took 0 bases from V and 7 from J, leaving 13 bases between them. This CDR3 contains 14 residues. Germline CDR1 is WNHNN and CDR2 is SYGVQD (reference sequence). The CDR3 region is CASSESAGGQEQYF. The CDR3 nucleotides are TGCGCCAGCAGTGAGTCCGCCGGGGGGCAGGAGCAGTACTTC.

CDR3 sequence: CASSYSGPPYEQYF. CDR3 bases: TGTGCCAGCAGTTACTCGGGACCTCCCTACGAGCAGTACTTC. The rearrangement links TRBV6-5 to TRBJ2-7; possibly TRBD1 or TRBD2 for D (5 bases each). Germline CDR1 is MNHEY and CDR2 is SVGAGI. The CDR3 loop spans 14 amino acids. Trimming pared 0 bases from V and 2 bases from J, leaving 8 bases between.

This clone was found a few times. This chain joins TRBV10-3 and TRBJ2-7, with D possibly matching TRBD2 (6 bases). Trimming pared 6 bases from V and 0 bases from J, leaving 15 bases between. CDR1 and CDR2 from the germline V gene are ENHRY and SYGVKD. The CDR3 is 15 amino acids. Written as DNA, the CDR3 is TGTGCCATCAGGGATAGCGGTATGAGCTCCTACGAGCAGTACTTC. It codes for CAIRDSGMSSYEQYF.

This chain links TRBV6-1 with TRBJ2-7; no definite D call. The CDR3 spans 16 residues. V dropped 0 bases and J dropped 1 base, with 13 bases sitting between them. CDR1 MNHNS and CDR2 SASEGT come from the germline V gene. The CDR3 is CASSEASNWPSYEQYF. The CDR3 coding sequence is TGTGCCAGCAGTGAAGCGTCGAACTGGCCTTCCTACGAGCAGTACTTC.

This chain uses TRBV7-6 with TRBJ2-3; 7 bases match TRBD2. Germline CDR1 SGHVS, CDR2 FNYEAQ. The CDR3 runs to 16 residues. J gave up 0 bases and V 1 base, and 4 bases lay outside the gene matches. This CDR3 reads CASSLGGSMSTDTQYF. For the CDR3, the DNA is TGTGCCAGCAGCTTAGGCGGGAGTATGAGCACAGATACGCAGTATTTT.

The chain has TRBV5-1 and TRBJ2-5, with TRBD2 as a possible D gene (5 bases). The germline CDR1 and CDR2 sequences are SGHRS and YFSETQ. The V and J ends lost 3 bases and 0 bases respectively, with 15 bases between them. This CDR3 region has 16 residues. The CDR3 region has the DNA TGCGCCAGCAGCTCCGGTCCTGGCGGGCACCAAGAGACCCAGTACTTC. Its translation is CASSSGPGGHQETQYF. Full variable domain (missing parts from reference TRBV5-1 and TRBJ2-5): KAGVTQTPRYLIKTRGQQVTLSCSPISGHRSVSWYQQTPGQGLQFLFEYFSETQRNKGNFPGRFSGRQFSNSRSEMNVSTLELGDSALYLCASSSGPGGHQETQYFGPGTRLLVL.